Listed below are T cell receptor beta chains from one sample, sequenced in a study of CD8 T cells in Susac syndrome. Using its own MiXCR run on the immunoSEQ multiplex PCR reads, TCRdb lists one record per CDR3 protein. The sample includes some 180,000 distinct CDR3 sequences, just under 95% seen only once; the top ten take 0.099%. Sequencing was done on a sample of CD4+ T cells from PBMCs. The receptor set was obtained from a human donor with Susac syndrome. CDR3s include the opening cysteine and the closing phenylalanine or tryptophan. Fields, in order: D gene, J gene, V gene, clone size, CDR3 protein, CDR3 DNA. D genes are given only for firm matches. Expanded clones are given a class, and other clones once, few, many or no size at all.

D: NA
J: TRBJ1-5
V: TRBV28
size: NA
CDR3: CASSLLVRHQPQHF
DNA: TGTGCCAGCAGTTTACTCGTCCGCCATCAGCCCCAGCATTTT

D: TRBD1
J: TRBJ2-1
V: TRBV5-1
size: NA
CDR3: CASSLAGQGANEQFF
DNA: TGCGCCAGCAGCTTGGCCGGGCAGGGGGCCAATGAGCAGTTCTTC

D: NA
J: TRBJ1-6
V: TRBV2
size: NA
CDR3: CATLGGRIQASPLHF
DNA: TGTGCCACCCTGGGGGGACGGATCCAAGCCTCACCCCTCCACTTT

D: TRBD2
J: TRBJ2-7
V: TRBV25-1
size: NA
CDR3: CASLGLAESNEQYF
DNA: TGTGCCAGTTTAGGACTAGCGGAGTCGAACGAGCAGTACTTC

D: TRBD2
J: TRBJ2-1
V: TRBV20-1
size: NA
CDR3: CSAIAASGYNEQFF
DNA: TGCAGTGCTATAGCGGCTAGCGGCTACAATGAGCAGTTCTTC

D: NA
J: TRBJ1-5
V: TRBV25-1
size: NA
CDR3: CASSVAGENQPQHF
DNA: TGTGCCAGCAGTGTTGCCGGGGAGAATCAGCCCCAGCATTTT

D: TRBD1
J: TRBJ2-2
V: TRBV6-1
size: NA
CDR3: CASRRGQGRDTGELFF
DNA: TGTGCCAGCAGACGCGGACAGGGACGCGACACCGGGGAGCTGTTTTTT

D: NA
J: TRBJ1-4
V: TRBV6-2/TRBV6-3
size: few
CDR3: CASRSWTDEKLFF
DNA: TGTGCCAGTAGGTCGTGGACGGATGAAAAACTGTTTTTT

D: TRBD2
J: TRBJ2-3
V: TRBV5-1
size: NA
CDR3: CASSLGRGRGTDTQYF
DNA: TGCGCCAGCAGCTTGGGACGCGGGAGGGGGACAGATACGCAGTATTTT

D: NA
J: TRBJ2-7
V: TRBV3-1
size: few
CDR3: CASSRVSGFSYEQYF
DNA: TGTGCCAGCAGTCGGGTTAGCGGATTCTCCTACGAGCAGTACTTC

D: TRBD2
J: TRBJ2-7
V: TRBV14
size: NA
CDR3: CASSQVLEAGAHEQYF
DNA: TGTGCCAGCAGCCAAGTACTGGAAGCGGGAGCCCACGAGCAGTACTTC

D: NA
J: TRBJ2-5
V: TRBV7-9
size: once
CDR3: CASSLADQETQYF
DNA: TGTGCCAGCAGCTTGGCGGACCAAGAGACCCAGTACTTC

D: TRBD2
J: TRBJ2-3
V: TRBV11-2
size: NA
CDR3: CASSSGLAVDTQYF
DNA: TGTGCCAGCAGCTCGGGACTAGCGGTCGATACGCAGTATTTT

D: NA
J: TRBJ2-1
V: TRBV7-2
size: NA
CDR3: CASSLVRAGEQFF
DNA: TGTGCCAGCAGCTTAGTAAGGGCCGGTGAGCAGTTCTTC

D: NA
J: TRBJ1-1
V: TRBV18
size: NA
CDR3: CASSEGVLNTEAFF
DNA: TGTGCCAGCTCAGAGGGGGTGCTGAACACTGAAGCTTTCTTT

D: NA
J: TRBJ1-2
V: TRBV29-1
size: NA
CDR3: CSVLKDNYGYTF
DNA: TGCAGCGTTCTTAAAGATAACTATGGCTACACCTTC

D: TRBD1
J: TRBJ2-7
V: TRBV27
size: NA
CDR3: CASSPGTGQFYEQYF
DNA: TGTGCCAGCAGCCCAGGGACAGGTCAATTCTACGAGCAGTACTTC

D: NA
J: TRBJ1-2
V: TRBV12-5
size: NA
CDR3: CASGKDSPGGYTF
DNA: TGTGCTAGTGGCAAGGACAGTCCGGGCGGCTACACCTTC

D: TRBD1
J: TRBJ1-5
V: TRBV19
size: NA
CDR3: CASGGTAGNQPQHF
DNA: TGTGCCAGTGGCGGGACAGCAGGCAATCAGCCCCAGCATTTT

D: NA
J: TRBJ2-7
V: TRBV13
size: NA
CDR3: CASSFGDALRTEQYF
DNA: TGTGCCAGCAGCTTTGGGGACGCCCTAAGGACCGAGCAGTACTTC

D: NA
J: TRBJ1-2
V: TRBV2
size: NA
CDR3: CASSLAEYAGRGYTF
DNA: TGTGCCAGCTCCTTGGCTGAGTACGCGGGAAGGGGCTACACCTTC

D: TRBD1
J: TRBJ1-5
V: TRBV7-8
size: NA
CDR3: CASSLVRTGNQPQHF
DNA: TGTGCCAGCAGCTTAGTAAGGACAGGGAATCAGCCCCAGCATTTT

D: TRBD2
J: TRBJ2-1
V: TRBV20-1
size: NA
CDR3: CSSSLVTSVDEQFF
DNA: TGCAGTTCTAGCTTAGTGACTAGCGTCGATGAGCAGTTCTTC

D: NA
J: TRBJ1-1
V: TRBV20-1
size: NA
CDR3: CSAPTTGRTTEAFF
DNA: TGCAGTGCTCCTACAACAGGGAGGACCACTGAAGCTTTCTTT

D: NA
J: TRBJ1-3
V: TRBV9
size: NA
CDR3: CASSVDDTIYF
DNA: TGTGCCAGCAGCGTAGATGACACCATATATTTT

D: NA
J: TRBJ2-7
V: TRBV19
size: NA
CDR3: CASSIETERGEQYF
DNA: TGTGCCAGTAGTATAGAAACGGAGAGAGGCGAGCAGTACTTC

D: NA
J: TRBJ2-1
V: TRBV12-3/TRBV12-4
size: NA
CDR3: CASSFPGLPSDEQFF
DNA: TGTGCCAGCAGTTTCCCGGGACTGCCATCTGATGAGCAGTTCTTC